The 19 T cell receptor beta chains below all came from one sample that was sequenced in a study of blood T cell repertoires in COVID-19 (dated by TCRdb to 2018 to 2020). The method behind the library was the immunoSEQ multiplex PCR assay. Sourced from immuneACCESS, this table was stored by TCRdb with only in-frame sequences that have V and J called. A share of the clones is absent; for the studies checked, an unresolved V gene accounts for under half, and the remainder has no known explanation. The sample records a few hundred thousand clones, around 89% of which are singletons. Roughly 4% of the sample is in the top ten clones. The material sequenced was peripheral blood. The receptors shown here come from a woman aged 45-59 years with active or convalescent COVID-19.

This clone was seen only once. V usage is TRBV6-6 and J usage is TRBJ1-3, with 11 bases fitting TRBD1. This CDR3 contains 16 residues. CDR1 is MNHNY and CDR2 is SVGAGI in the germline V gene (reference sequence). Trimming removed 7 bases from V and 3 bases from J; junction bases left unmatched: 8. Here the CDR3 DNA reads TGTGCCAGCATTCCGGACAGGGGGCGAATTGGAAACACCATATATTTT. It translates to CASIPDRGRIGNTIYF.

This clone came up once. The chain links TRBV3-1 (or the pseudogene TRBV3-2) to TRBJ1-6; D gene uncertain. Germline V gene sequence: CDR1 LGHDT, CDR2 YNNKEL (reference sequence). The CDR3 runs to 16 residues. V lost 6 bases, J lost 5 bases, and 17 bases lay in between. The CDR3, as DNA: TGTGCCAGCAGGCCGGCCATCGGACTAAATAATTCACCCCTCCACTTT. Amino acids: CASRPAIGLNNSPLHF.

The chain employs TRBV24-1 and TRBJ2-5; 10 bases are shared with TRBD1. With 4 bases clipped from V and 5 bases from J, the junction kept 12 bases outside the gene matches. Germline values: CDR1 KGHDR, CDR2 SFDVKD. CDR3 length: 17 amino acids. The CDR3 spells CATSDPPGTGVGETQYF. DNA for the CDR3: TGTGCCACCAGTGACCCTCCCGGGACAGGGGTTGGGGAGACCCAGTACTTC.

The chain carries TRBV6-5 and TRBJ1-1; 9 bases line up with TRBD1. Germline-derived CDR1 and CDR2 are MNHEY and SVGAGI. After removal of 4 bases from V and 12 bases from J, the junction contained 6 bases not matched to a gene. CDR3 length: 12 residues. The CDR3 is CASSSPGTGTFF. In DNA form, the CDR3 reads TGTGCCAGCAGTTCTCCCGGGACAGGGACTTTCTTT.

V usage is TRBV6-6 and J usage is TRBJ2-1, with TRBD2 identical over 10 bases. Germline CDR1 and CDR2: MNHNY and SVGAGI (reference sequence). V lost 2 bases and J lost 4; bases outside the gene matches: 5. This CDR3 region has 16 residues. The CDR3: CASSYTSSGGYNEQFF. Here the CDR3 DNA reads TGTGCCAGCAGTTACACCTCTAGCGGGGGTTACAATGAGCAGTTCTTC.

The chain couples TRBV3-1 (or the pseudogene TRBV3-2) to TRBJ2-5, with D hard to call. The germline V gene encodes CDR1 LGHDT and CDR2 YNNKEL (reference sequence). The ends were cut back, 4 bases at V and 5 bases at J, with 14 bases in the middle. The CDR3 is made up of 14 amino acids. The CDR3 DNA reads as TGTGCCAGCAGCCCAGACCTAATGGAGGAGACCCAGTACTTC. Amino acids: CASSPDLMEETQYF.

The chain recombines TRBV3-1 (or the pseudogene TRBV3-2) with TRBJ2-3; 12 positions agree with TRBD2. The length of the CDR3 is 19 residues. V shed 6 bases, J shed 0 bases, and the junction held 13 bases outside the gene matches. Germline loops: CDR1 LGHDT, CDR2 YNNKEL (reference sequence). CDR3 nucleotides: TGTGCCAGCAGAACGGGGCGGACTAGCGGGAACCCTAGCACAGATACGCAGTATTTT. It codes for CASRTGRTSGNPSTDTQYF.

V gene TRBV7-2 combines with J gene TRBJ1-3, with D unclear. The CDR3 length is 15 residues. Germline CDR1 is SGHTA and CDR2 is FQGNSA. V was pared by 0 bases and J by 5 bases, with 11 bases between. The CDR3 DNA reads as TGTGCCAGCAGCTTAGCCGACGGGAGGAGAAACACCATATATTTT. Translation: CASSLADGRRNTIYF.

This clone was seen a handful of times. The CDR3 reads CASSLLAGGLYNEQFF. The CDR3 nucleotides are TGTGCCAGCAGTCTACTAGCGGGAGGGCTCTACAATGAGCAGTTCTTC. This chain links TRBV27 with TRBJ2-1; TRBD2 matches 13 bases. The CDR3 length is 16 residues. CDR1 is MNHEY and CDR2 is SMNVEV in the germline V gene (reference sequence). V was pared by 5 bases and J by 3 bases, with 4 bases of the junction left unmatched.

The CDR3 protein is CAISGLGQRIEAFF. The CDR3 DNA is TGTGCCATCAGTGGCCTGGGACAGCGAATAGAAGCTTTCTTT. The V and J genes are TRBV10-3 and TRBJ1-1; 7 bases fit TRBD1. The junction had 10 bases not matched to a gene; V was cut back by 4 bases and J by 8 bases. CDR1 is ENHRY and CDR2 is SYGVKD in the germline V gene. The CDR3 covers 14 residues.

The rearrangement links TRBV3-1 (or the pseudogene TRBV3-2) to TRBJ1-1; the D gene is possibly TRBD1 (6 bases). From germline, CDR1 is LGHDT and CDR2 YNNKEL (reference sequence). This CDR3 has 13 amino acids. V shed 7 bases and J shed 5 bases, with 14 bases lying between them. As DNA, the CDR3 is TGTGCCAGCACCCACAGGGTAGGGACTGAAGCTTTCTTT. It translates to CASTHRVGTEAFF.

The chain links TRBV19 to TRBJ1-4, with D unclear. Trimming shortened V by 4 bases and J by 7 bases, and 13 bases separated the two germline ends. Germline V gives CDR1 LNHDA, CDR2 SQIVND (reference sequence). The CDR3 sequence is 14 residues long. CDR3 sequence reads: CASSTSGRGEKLFF. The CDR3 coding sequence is TGTGCCAGTAGTACTAGCGGTAGAGGTGAAAAACTGTTTTTT.

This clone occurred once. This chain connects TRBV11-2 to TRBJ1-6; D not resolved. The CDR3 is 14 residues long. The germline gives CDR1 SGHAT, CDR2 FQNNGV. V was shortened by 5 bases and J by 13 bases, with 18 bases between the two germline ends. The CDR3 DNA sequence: TGTGCCAGCAGCACCACCCCCCAACTCCATCCCCTCCACTTT. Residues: CASSTTPQLHPLHF.

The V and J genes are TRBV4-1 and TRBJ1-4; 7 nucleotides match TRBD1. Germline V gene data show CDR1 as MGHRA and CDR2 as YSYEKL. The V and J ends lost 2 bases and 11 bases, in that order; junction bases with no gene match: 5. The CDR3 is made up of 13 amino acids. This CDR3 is CASSQLPRGKLFF. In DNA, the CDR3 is TGCGCCAGCAGCCAACTGCCCAGGGGGAAACTGTTTTTT.

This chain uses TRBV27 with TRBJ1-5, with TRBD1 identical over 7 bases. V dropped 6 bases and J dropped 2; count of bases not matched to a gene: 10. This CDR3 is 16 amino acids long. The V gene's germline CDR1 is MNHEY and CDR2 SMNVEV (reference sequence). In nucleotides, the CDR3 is TGTGCCAGCAGCCATTCCGTGGGGACAGGCAATCAGCCCCAGCATTTT. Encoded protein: CASSHSVGTGNQPQHF.

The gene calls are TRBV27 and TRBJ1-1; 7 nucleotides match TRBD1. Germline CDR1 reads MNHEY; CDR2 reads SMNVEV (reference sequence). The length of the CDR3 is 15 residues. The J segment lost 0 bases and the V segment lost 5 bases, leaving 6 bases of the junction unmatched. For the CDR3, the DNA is TGTGCCAGCAGTCTCGGACAGGCTATGAACACTGAAGCTTTCTTT. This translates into CASSLGQAMNTEAFF.

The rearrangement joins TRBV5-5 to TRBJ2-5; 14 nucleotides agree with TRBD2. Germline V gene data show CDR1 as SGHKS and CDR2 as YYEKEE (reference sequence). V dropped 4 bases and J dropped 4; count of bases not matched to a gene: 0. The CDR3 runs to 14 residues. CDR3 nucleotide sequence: TGTGCCAGCAGCGGGACTAGCGGGAGAGAGACCCAGTACTTC. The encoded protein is CASSGTSGRETQYF.

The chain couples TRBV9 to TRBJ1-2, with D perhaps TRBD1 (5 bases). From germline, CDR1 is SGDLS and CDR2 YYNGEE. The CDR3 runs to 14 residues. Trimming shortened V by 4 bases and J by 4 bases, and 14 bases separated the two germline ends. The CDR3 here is CASSRPGLSYGYTF. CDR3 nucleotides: TGTGCCAGCAGCCGACCGGGACTGAGCTATGGCTACACCTTC.

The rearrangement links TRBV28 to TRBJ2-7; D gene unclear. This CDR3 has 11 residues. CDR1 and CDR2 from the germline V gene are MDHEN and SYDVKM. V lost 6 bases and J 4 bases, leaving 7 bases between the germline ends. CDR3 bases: TGTGCCAGCAGCCTCCCGTACGAGCAGTACTTC. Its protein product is CASSLPYEQYF.